The clone carrying this T cell receptor beta chain was observed a handful of times. The antigen is undetermined. A second about 7 to 11 cycle PCR used barcoded and J-beta primers. One entry per CDR3 protein results from TCRdb running MiXCR on the 5' RACE reads. This repertoire shows 1.5 million to 1.9 million distinct CDR3 sequences, 40% to 45% found once; its top ten account for over 3.5%. These data belong to a study of blood T cells in healthy people across ages. Overall study findings and caveats: TCR beta diversity tracked closely with naive T cell percentage. Unsorted PBMCs blocked a conclusive comparison of naive and antigen-experienced cells.

The CDR3 loop spans 18 amino acids. V gave up 7 bases and J gave up 0 bases; unmatched junction bases: 11. Germline CDR1 is ENHRY and CDR2 is SYGVKD. The sequenced sample was blood. The TCR was taken from a woman aged 18 to 35 in good health. J is TRBJ2-1 and V is TRBV10-3, with 11 nucleotides matching TRBD2. CDR3 region: CAIKSASGGISSYNEQFF. The CDR3 coding sequence is TGTGCCATCAAGTCGGCTAGCGGGGGGATAAGCTCCTACAATGAGCAGTTCTTC.